This T cell receptor beta chain was obtained from a study of blood T cell repertoires in COVID-19. Whole-study context: Specimens from acute and convalescent COVID-19 originated in the United States, Italy and Spain. From T cells, B-cell-depleted T cells, or PBMCs came the material, which was cDNA or gDNA.

Trimming took 0 bases from V and 5 from J; bases not matched to a gene: 10. The CDR3 extends over 18 amino acids. Germline values: CDR1 ENHRY, CDR2 SYGVKD. In the original workflow: Reference gene primer amplification yielded estimated nucleated cell counts. The assay was immunoSEQ multiplex PCR, and TCRdb's table has in-frame clones only and misses some. That table furnishes V, J and clone size, whereas the DNA furnished D and trimming. The table lists about 160,000 clones, approximately 91% of them singletons. This sequence joins TRBV10-3 and TRBJ1-6; 7 bases match TRBD1. Sample: peripheral blood. The TCR originated in a man aged 18 to 29 with acute or convalescent COVID-19. As DNA, the CDR3 is TGTGCCATCAGTGAGTCGATCGTACAGGGGAACAATAATTCACCCCTCCACTTT. Amino acid sequence: CAISESIVQGNNNSPLHF.